This TCR beta chain was recorded in a study of control samples from healthy donors and cancer patients. The CDR3 runs to 13 residues. Germline trimming cut 4 bases from V and 7 bases from J; bases unmatched to any gene: 4. From germline, CDR1 is MDHEN and CDR2 SYDVKM. The table came from immunoSEQ multiplex PCR; TCRdb's copy has only in-frame clones and leaves some out. The data hold 40,000 to 65,000 clones, with about nine tenths observed a single time. The chain joins TRBV28 to TRBJ1-5; 7 positions match TRBD1. Sequencing was done on a sample of PBMCs. The TCR comes from a man between 60 and 75 years old with head and neck cancer. CDR3 residues: CASSSVQGQPQHF. The DNA for the CDR3 is TGTGCCAGCAGTTCCGTACAGGGGCAGCCCCAGCATTTT.